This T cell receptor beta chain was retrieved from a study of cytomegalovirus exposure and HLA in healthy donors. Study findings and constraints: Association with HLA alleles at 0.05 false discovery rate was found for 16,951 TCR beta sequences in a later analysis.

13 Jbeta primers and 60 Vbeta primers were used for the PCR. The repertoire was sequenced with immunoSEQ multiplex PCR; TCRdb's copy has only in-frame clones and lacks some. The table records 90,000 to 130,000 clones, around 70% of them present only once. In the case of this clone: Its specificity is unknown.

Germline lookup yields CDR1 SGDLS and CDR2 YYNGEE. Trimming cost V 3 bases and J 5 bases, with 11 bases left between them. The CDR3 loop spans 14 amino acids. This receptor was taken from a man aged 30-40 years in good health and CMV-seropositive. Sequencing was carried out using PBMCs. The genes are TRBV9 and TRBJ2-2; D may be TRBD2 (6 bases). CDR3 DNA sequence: TGTGCCAGCAGCGGACTAGGGTTAACCGGGGAGCTGTTTTTT. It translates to CASSGLGLTGELFF.